Listed below are T cell receptor beta chains from one sample, sequenced in a study of Graves' ophthalmopathy and Graves' hyperthyroidism. Each CDR3 protein gets one entry after TCRdb re-called the multiplex PCR reads with MiXCR. The sample holds almost 750,000 distinct CDR3 sequences; about 44% are singletons and the top ten take 40% to 45%. Sequenced material: peripheral blood. The receptors come from an adult man with Graves' ophthalmopathy. Each CDR3 is given with its conserved first and last residue. D genes are given only for firm matches. Expanded clones are given a class, and other clones once, few, many or no size at all.

CDR3 length: 15
V gene: TRBV24-1
J gene: TRBJ1-2
D gene: NA
clone size: many
CDR3 DNA: TGTGCCACCAGTGACCAAGGGGCAGGGGACGATGGCTACACCTTC
CDR3 protein: CATSDQGAGDDGYTF

CDR3 length: 13
V gene: TRBV7-9
J gene: TRBJ1-1
D gene: NA
clone size: many
CDR3 DNA: TGTGCCAGTAGTGCAACAGGTTCCACTGAAGCTTTCTTT
CDR3 protein: CASSATGSTEAFF

CDR3 length: 14
V gene: TRBV9
J gene: TRBJ2-3
D gene: NA
clone size: NA
CDR3 DNA: TGTGCCAGCAGCTTTAGCGTAGGCACAGATACGCAGTATTTT
CDR3 protein: CASSFSVGTDTQYF

CDR3 length: 14
V gene: TRBV10-3
J gene: TRBJ1-1
D gene: TRBD1
clone size: many
CDR3 DNA: TGTGCCATCAGGGAGACAGGGGTGAACACTGAAGCTTTCTTT
CDR3 protein: CAIRETGVNTEAFF

CDR3 length: 13
V gene: TRBV29-1
J gene: TRBJ2-7
D gene: TRBD1
clone size: many
CDR3 DNA: TGCAGCGTTGAAGGGGACAGGACCTACGAGCAGTACTTC
CDR3 protein: CSVEGDRTYEQYF

CDR3 length: 13
V gene: TRBV7-3
J gene: TRBJ2-2
D gene: NA
clone size: NA
CDR3 DNA: TGTGCCCTGAGGAATGTTGACACCGGGGAGCTGTTTTTT
CDR3 protein: CALRNVDTGELFF

CDR3 length: 14
V gene: TRBV7-3
J gene: TRBJ2-5
D gene: NA
clone size: many
CDR3 DNA: TGTGCCAGCAGCCTTACCGGTTCACGCGATACCCAGTACTTC
CDR3 protein: CASSLTGSRDTQYF

CDR3 length: 13
V gene: TRBV13
J gene: TRBJ2-5
D gene: NA
clone size: NA
CDR3 DNA: TGTGCCTGGAGTGTAACCAGGCAAGAGACCCAGTACTTC
CDR3 protein: CAWSVTRQETQYF

CDR3 length: 12
V gene: TRBV20-1
J gene: TRBJ1-6
D gene: TRBD1
clone size: few
CDR3 DNA: TGCAGTGCGGGGACAGGGAGATCACCCCTCCACTTT
CDR3 protein: CSAGTGRSPLHF

CDR3 length: 16
V gene: TRBV12-3/TRBV12-4
J gene: TRBJ2-2
D gene: TRBD1
clone size: few
CDR3 DNA: TGTGCCAGCTTGCCAAAGACAGGGTCCTTGGCCGGGGAGCTGTTTTTT
CDR3 protein: CASLPKTGSLAGELFF

CDR3 length: 13
V gene: TRBV20-1
J gene: TRBJ1-1
D gene: NA
clone size: NA
CDR3 DNA: TGCAGTGCTAGAATGGGGATGAACACTGAAGCTTTCTTT
CDR3 protein: CSARMGMNTEAFF

CDR3 length: 14
V gene: TRBV20-1
J gene: TRBJ2-5
D gene: NA
clone size: few
CDR3 DNA: TGCAGTGCTAACCCTCAGGGCCTACAAGAGACCCAGTACTTC
CDR3 protein: CSANPQGLQETQYF

CDR3 length: 13
V gene: TRBV20-1
J gene: TRBJ2-2
D gene: NA
clone size: once
CDR3 DNA: TGCAGTGCCCGGCCGCCCACCGCCGGGGAGCTGTTTTTT
CDR3 protein: CSARPPTAGELFF

CDR3 length: 16
V gene: TRBV25-1
J gene: TRBJ2-2
D gene: TRBD1
clone size: few
CDR3 DNA: TGTGCCAGCAGTCCCGGACAGGACTCTTACACCGGGGAGCTGTTTTTT
CDR3 protein: CASSPGQDSYTGELFF

CDR3 length: 13
V gene: TRBV10-3
J gene: TRBJ2-5
D gene: NA
clone size: NA
CDR3 DNA: TGTGCCAGCTCGCAGCTAGAGGAAGAGACCCAGTACTTC
CDR3 protein: CASSQLEEETQYF

CDR3 length: 13
V gene: TRBV9
J gene: TRBJ2-7
D gene: NA
clone size: few
CDR3 DNA: TGTGCCAGCAGCGTAGATACAGACTACGAGCAGTACTTC
CDR3 protein: CASSVDTDYEQYF

CDR3 length: 15
V gene: TRBV2
J gene: TRBJ1-4
D gene: NA
clone size: few
CDR3 DNA: TGTGCCGGCCGGCCGGAGATAGCAACTAATGAAAAACTGTTTTTT
CDR3 protein: CAGRPEIATNEKLFF

CDR3 length: 14
V gene: TRBV20-1
J gene: TRBJ2-7
D gene: TRBD1
clone size: NA
CDR3 DNA: TGCAGTGCTCCTCAGACAGGGGCGAATTACGAGCAGTACTTC
CDR3 protein: CSAPQTGANYEQYF

CDR3 length: 13
V gene: TRBV4-3
J gene: TRBJ2-7
D gene: NA
clone size: NA
CDR3 DNA: TGCGCCAGCAGCCAAGAAAAAGGGACACCCCGCTACTTC
CDR3 protein: CASSQEKGTPRYF

CDR3 length: 15
V gene: TRBV19
J gene: TRBJ2-7
D gene: TRBD2
clone size: few
CDR3 DNA: TGTGCCAGTAGTATCTCTAGCGGAAGCGACTACGAGCAGTACTTC
CDR3 protein: CASSISSGSDYEQYF

CDR3 length: 15
V gene: TRBV16
J gene: TRBJ1-5
D gene: NA
clone size: many
CDR3 DNA: TGTGCCAGCAGCCCTCTGACCGCCAGCAATCAGCCCCAGCATTTT
CDR3 protein: CASSPLTASNQPQHF

CDR3 length: 17
V gene: TRBV4-3
J gene: TRBJ1-1
D gene: NA
clone size: NA
CDR3 DNA: TGCGCCAGCAGCCAGGGGGGGGTTGGGCGTACGAACACTGAAGCTTTCTTT
CDR3 protein: CASSQGGVGRTNTEAFF

CDR3 length: 14
V gene: TRBV20-1
J gene: TRBJ2-7
D gene: TRBD2
clone size: few
CDR3 DNA: TGCAGTGCTAGACCTCCTGGACTAGTCAATGTGCAGTACTTC
CDR3 protein: CSARPPGLVNVQYF

CDR3 length: 15
V gene: TRBV5-8
J gene: TRBJ2-5
D gene: NA
clone size: few
CDR3 DNA: TGTGCCAGCAGCTTGCGAGCTGACGGCCAAGAGACCCAGTACTTC
CDR3 protein: CASSLRADGQETQYF

CDR3 length: 15
V gene: TRBV2
J gene: TRBJ1-4
D gene: NA
clone size: NA
CDR3 DNA: TGTGCCAGCAACAACCCTGGGGAACAAGGTGAAAAACTGTTTTTT
CDR3 protein: CASNNPGEQGEKLFF

CDR3 length: 16
V gene: TRBV2
J gene: TRBJ2-7
D gene: TRBD2
clone size: NA
CDR3 DNA: TGTGCCAGCAGCCAAGAGGCTAGCGGGGGTTCCTACGAGCAGTACTTC
CDR3 protein: CASSQEASGGSYEQYF

CDR3 length: 17
V gene: TRBV29-1
J gene: TRBJ1-5
D gene: NA
clone size: NA
CDR3 DNA: TGCAGTGCCAGCAGTTGGGTAGGGATCGAGAACAATCAGCCCCAGCATTTT
CDR3 protein: CSASSWVGIENNQPQHF

CDR3 length: 15
V gene: TRBV29-1
J gene: TRBJ2-5
D gene: NA
clone size: once
CDR3 DNA: TGCAGCGTTGAAGGGGCTGGGCCGTTCCAAGAGACCCAGTACTTC
CDR3 protein: CSVEGAGPFQETQYF

CDR3 length: 14
V gene: TRBV7-8
J gene: TRBJ1-4
D gene: NA
clone size: many
CDR3 DNA: TGTGCCAGCAGTGACCAGGCGGGCGGTGAAAAACTGTTTTTT
CDR3 protein: CASSDQAGGEKLFF

CDR3 length: 19
V gene: TRBV14
J gene: TRBJ1-1
D gene: NA
clone size: NA
CDR3 DNA: TGTGCCAGCAGCCAAGACGAGAACAGAAGAGAATACATGAACACTGAAGCTTTCTTT
CDR3 protein: CASSQDENRREYMNTEAFF

CDR3 length: 14
V gene: TRBV6-6
J gene: TRBJ1-6
D gene: TRBD1
clone size: NA
CDR3 DNA: TGTGCCAGCACCGGACAGGCCCCACTATCACCCCTCCACTTT
CDR3 protein: CASTGQAPLSPLHF

CDR3 length: 13
V gene: TRBV29-1
J gene: TRBJ1-6
D gene: TRBD1
clone size: NA
CDR3 DNA: TGCAGCGTTCGACAGGGGGCTAGATCACCCCTCCACTTT
CDR3 protein: CSVRQGARSPLHF

CDR3 length: 15
V gene: TRBV6-1
J gene: TRBJ2-5
D gene: TRBD2
clone size: few
CDR3 DNA: TGTGCCAGCAGACTAGCGGGAAATTCGCGAGAGACCCAGTACTTC
CDR3 protein: CASRLAGNSRETQYF

CDR3 length: 16
V gene: TRBV7-8
J gene: TRBJ2-5
D gene: TRBD2
clone size: few
CDR3 DNA: TGTGCCAGCAGCTTAAGCGGTAGCGGGCAGAAAGAGACCCAGTACTTC
CDR3 protein: CASSLSGSGQKETQYF

CDR3 length: 13
V gene: TRBV2
J gene: TRBJ1-5
D gene: NA
clone size: many
CDR3 DNA: TGTGCCAGCATGGTTGGTAGGTTTCAGCCCCAGCATTTT
CDR3 protein: CASMVGRFQPQHF

CDR3 length: 15
V gene: TRBV2
J gene: TRBJ1-5
D gene: TRBD1
clone size: many
CDR3 DNA: TGTGCCAGCAGTGATTTCGGGACAGAGGGTCAGCCCCAGCATTTT
CDR3 protein: CASSDFGTEGQPQHF

CDR3 length: 13
V gene: TRBV29-1
J gene: TRBJ1-4
D gene: TRBD1
clone size: many
CDR3 DNA: TGCAGCGTACAGGGGGCGGCTAATGAAAAACTGTTTTTT
CDR3 protein: CSVQGAANEKLFF

CDR3 length: 18
V gene: TRBV7-9
J gene: TRBJ2-2
D gene: TRBD1
clone size: few
CDR3 DNA: TGTGCCAGCAGCTTAAGGGGCGTGGGACAGGCGAACACCGGGGAGCTGTTTTTT
CDR3 protein: CASSLRGVGQANTGELFF

CDR3 length: 13
V gene: TRBV3-1
J gene: TRBJ1-4
D gene: TRBD1
clone size: NA
CDR3 DNA: TGTGCCAGCAGTCAGACAGGGACCGAAAAACTGTTTTTT
CDR3 protein: CASSQTGTEKLFF

CDR3 length: 16
V gene: TRBV7-9
J gene: TRBJ2-3
D gene: NA
clone size: NA
CDR3 DNA: TGTGCCAGCAGCCAAGTGGGGCTAGCCTCCACAGATACGCAGTATTTT
CDR3 protein: CASSQVGLASTDTQYF

CDR3 length: 13
V gene: TRBV3-1
J gene: TRBJ1-5
D gene: NA
clone size: few
CDR3 DNA: TGTGCCAGCAGCCAAGGTCCGGCTCAGCCCCAGCATTTT
CDR3 protein: CASSQGPAQPQHF

CDR3 length: 15
V gene: TRBV9
J gene: TRBJ1-5
D gene: NA
clone size: few
CDR3 DNA: TGTGCCAGCAGCCTTACGTCCCCGACGAAGAGCCCCCAGCATTTT
CDR3 protein: CASSLTSPTKSPQHF

CDR3 length: 13
V gene: TRBV7-9
J gene: TRBJ1-2
D gene: TRBD1
clone size: many
CDR3 DNA: TGTGCCAGCCGACAGGGCCCAAACTATGGCTACACCTTC
CDR3 protein: CASRQGPNYGYTF

CDR3 length: 15
V gene: TRBV12-3/TRBV12-4
J gene: TRBJ1-1
D gene: TRBD1
clone size: NA
CDR3 DNA: TGTGCCAGTTGGGGGAGACAGGGGTCGAACACTGAAGCTTTCTTT
CDR3 protein: CASWGRQGSNTEAFF

CDR3 length: 15
V gene: TRBV10-2
J gene: TRBJ1-4
D gene: NA
clone size: NA
CDR3 DNA: TGCGCCAGCAGTGACTCGATTGGGAGGGATGAAAAACTGTTTTTT
CDR3 protein: CASSDSIGRDEKLFF

CDR3 length: 14
V gene: TRBV6-6
J gene: TRBJ1-2
D gene: NA
clone size: once
CDR3 DNA: TGTGCCACCAGTGATTTGCTACGAGACTATGGCTACACCTTC
CDR3 protein: CATSDLLRDYGYTF

CDR3 length: 14
V gene: TRBV13
J gene: TRBJ1-4
D gene: NA
clone size: few
CDR3 DNA: TGTGCCAGCAGCCGGGGGACGGACAATGAAAAACTGTTTTTT
CDR3 protein: CASSRGTDNEKLFF

CDR3 length: 15
V gene: TRBV29-1
J gene: TRBJ2-7
D gene: TRBD1
clone size: many
CDR3 DNA: TGCAGCGCTGAGGGGGACAGGGGAGGATCCTACGAGCAGTACTTC
CDR3 protein: CSAEGDRGGSYEQYF

CDR3 length: 15
V gene: TRBV7-2
J gene: TRBJ1-1
D gene: NA
clone size: few
CDR3 DNA: TGTGCCAGCAGTCGCGAGGCTTCCGGGAACACTGAAGCTTTCTTT
CDR3 protein: CASSREASGNTEAFF

CDR3 length: 15
V gene: TRBV7-9
J gene: TRBJ1-2
D gene: NA
clone size: NA
CDR3 DNA: TGTGCCAGCAGCTTGGGTGGTGCTAGGAGCTATGGCTACACCTTC
CDR3 protein: CASSLGGARSYGYTF

CDR3 length: 14
V gene: TRBV29-1
J gene: TRBJ2-2
D gene: TRBD1
clone size: few
CDR3 DNA: TGCAGCGCTTCAACAGGGGATGACACCGGGGAGCTGTTTTTT
CDR3 protein: CSASTGDDTGELFF

CDR3 length: 12
V gene: TRBV12-3/TRBV12-4
J gene: TRBJ1-4
D gene: NA
clone size: many
CDR3 DNA: TGTGCCAGCAGTCCTCAATACGAAAAACTGTTTTTT
CDR3 protein: CASSPQYEKLFF

CDR3 length: 16
V gene: TRBV19
J gene: TRBJ1-5
D gene: NA
clone size: few
CDR3 DNA: TGTGCCAGTAGTATTAATCTGGGGGCGCGGAATCAGCCCCAGCATTTT
CDR3 protein: CASSINLGARNQPQHF